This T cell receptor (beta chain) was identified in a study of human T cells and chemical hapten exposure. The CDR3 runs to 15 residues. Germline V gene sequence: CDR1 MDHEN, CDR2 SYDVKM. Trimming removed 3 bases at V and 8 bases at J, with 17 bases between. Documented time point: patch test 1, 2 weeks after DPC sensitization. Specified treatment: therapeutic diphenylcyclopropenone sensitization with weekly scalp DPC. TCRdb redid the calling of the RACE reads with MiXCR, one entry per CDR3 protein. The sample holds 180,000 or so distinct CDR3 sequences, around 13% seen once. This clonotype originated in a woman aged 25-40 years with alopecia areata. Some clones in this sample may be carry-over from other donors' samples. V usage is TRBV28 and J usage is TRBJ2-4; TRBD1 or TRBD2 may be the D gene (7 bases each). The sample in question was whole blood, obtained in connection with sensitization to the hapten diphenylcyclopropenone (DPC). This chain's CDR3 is CASSFPQGGRDIQYF. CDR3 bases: TGTGCCAGCAGTTTCCCCCAGGGGGGGAGGGACATTCAGTACTTC.